This TCR beta chain stems from a study of breast tumors, draining lymph nodes, adjacent tissues. Points from the study as a whole: Tumor TCR diversity was below lymph nodes but above nontumor tissue. Tumor and nontumor repertoires were significantly more similar in luminal-like than in basal-like breast cancer.

TCRdb reprocessed the multiplex PCR reads with MiXCR, giving one entry per CDR3 protein. The sample has 190,000 or so distinct CDR3 sequences; around a third are singletons. Germline V gene data show CDR1 as SGHDN and CDR2 as FVKESK. The CDR3 totals 13 residues. Trimming removed 4 bases at V and 7 bases at J, with 13 bases between. Samples came from axillary lymph nodes draining the breast cancer. This clonotype was seen at least ten times. The target antigen is unknown. The sequenced sample was axillary lymph node tissue. The chain carries TRBV14 and TRBJ1-2; no clear D. This TCR derives from a female donor with breast cancer. Some clones in this sample may be carry-over from other donors' samples. The CDR3 sequence: CASSPAVEVGYTF. The DNA of the CDR3 is TGTGCCAGCAGCCCGGCCGTGGAGGTTGGCTACACCTTC.